The sequence of this T cell receptor beta chain was determined in a study of PD-1 blockade in classical Hodgkin lymphoma. Measured with immunoSEQ multiplex PCR; TCRdb has only the in-frame clones, and not every one. Of 37,000 or so clones listed, roughly 88% are singletons. With no exception, relapse followed autologous stem cell transplantation in all patients, and brentuximab vedotin exposure varied. Germline lookup yields CDR1 GTSNPN and CDR2 SVGIG (reference sequence). The CDR3 is made up of 14 amino acids. With 2 bases removed from V and 2 bases from J, the gap between germline ends came to 13 bases. Concerning this clone: Its specificity is not known.

Study-wide points: Exclusion was the outcome for patients who began nivolumab under 1 year after ASCT.

This sequence joins TRBV30 and TRBJ2-7; TRBD1 or TRBD2 may be the D gene (5 bases each). The specimen comprised peripheral blood mononuclear cells (PBMCs), sampled before the second cycle of nivolumab. This receptor was obtained from a human donor with classical Hodgkin lymphoma. DNA for the CDR3: TGTGCCTGGAGTCCGGGTTTGGGGGCCTACGAGCAGTACTTC. Its translation: CAWSPGLGAYEQYF.